This T cell receptor (beta chain) was retrieved from a study of T cells in Graves' hyperthyroidism and ophthalmopathy. Broader study findings: Researchers found most expanded thyroid clonotypes above 0.001 in blood as well.

Under 3 months was the duration of disease in ophthalmopathy patients, who also had a Clinical Activity Score of at least 3 and a NOSPECS grade of at least 4. Extraction of PBMCs used under 13 ml of fresh peripheral blood. The CDR3 has 15 amino acids. J lost 0 bases, V lost 5 bases, and 4 bases had no gene match. Germline loops: CDR1 SEHNR, CDR2 FQNEAQ (reference sequence). This clonotype has only a few counts. Its antigen is not known. Amplified TCR beta CDR3 regions derived from RNA transcripts. Using the HTBI primer set, a first-round RT-PCR was run on the TCR CDR3. TCRdb re-derived calls from the multiplex PCR reads in MiXCR, one entry per CDR3 protein. Of around 370,000 distinct CDR3 sequences listed, under 20% are singletons.

This chain links TRBV7-9 with TRBJ1-1; the match to TRBD1 covers 9 bases. The sequence came from a man between 18 and 29 years old with Graves' ophthalmopathy. Material: blood. This CDR3 reads CASSEYRGLNTEAFF. In nucleotides, the CDR3 is TGTGCCAGCAGCGAATACAGGGGGCTGAACACTGAAGCTTTCTTT. The entire variable domain, with the rest obtained from reference TRBV7-9 and TRBJ1-1, is as follows: DTGVSQNPRHKITKRGQNVTFRCDPISEHNRLYWYRQTLGQGPEFLTYFQNEAQLEKSRLLSDRFSAERPKGSFSTLEIQRTEQGDSAMYLCASSEYRGLNTEAFFGQGTRLTVV.